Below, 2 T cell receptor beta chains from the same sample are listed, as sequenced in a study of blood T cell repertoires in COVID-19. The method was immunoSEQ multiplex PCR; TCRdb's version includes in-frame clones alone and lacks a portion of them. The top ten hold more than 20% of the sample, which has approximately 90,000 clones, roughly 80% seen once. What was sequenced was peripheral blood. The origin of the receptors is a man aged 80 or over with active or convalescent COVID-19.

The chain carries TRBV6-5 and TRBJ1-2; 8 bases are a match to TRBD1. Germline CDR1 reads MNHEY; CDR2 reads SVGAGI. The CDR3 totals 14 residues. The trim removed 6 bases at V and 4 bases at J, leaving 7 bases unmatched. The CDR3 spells CASSPGQEAYGYTF. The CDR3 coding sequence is TGTGCCAGCAGCCCGGGACAGGAGGCCTATGGCTACACCTTC.

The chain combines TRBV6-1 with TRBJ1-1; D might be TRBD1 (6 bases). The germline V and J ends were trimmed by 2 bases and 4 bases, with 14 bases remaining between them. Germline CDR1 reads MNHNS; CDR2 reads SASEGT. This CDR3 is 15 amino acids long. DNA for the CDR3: TGTGCCAGCAGTGAACCCACAGGGATGGGCACTGAAGCTTTCTTT. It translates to CASSEPTGMGTEAFF.